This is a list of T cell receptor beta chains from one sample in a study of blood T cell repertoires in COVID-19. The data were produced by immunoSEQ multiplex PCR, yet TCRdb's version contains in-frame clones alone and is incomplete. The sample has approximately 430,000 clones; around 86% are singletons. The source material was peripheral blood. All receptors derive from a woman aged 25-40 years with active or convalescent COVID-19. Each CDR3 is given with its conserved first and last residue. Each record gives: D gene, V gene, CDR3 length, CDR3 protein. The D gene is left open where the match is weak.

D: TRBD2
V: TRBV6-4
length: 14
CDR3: CAQRDVADLYEQYF

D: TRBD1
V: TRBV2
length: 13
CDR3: CASRETGNEKLFF

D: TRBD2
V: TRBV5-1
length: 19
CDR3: CASSLATSGGAFGWDTQYF

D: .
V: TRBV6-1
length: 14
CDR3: CASSEVRANYEQYF

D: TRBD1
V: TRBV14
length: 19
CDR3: CASSQVNRGLKHSNQPQHF

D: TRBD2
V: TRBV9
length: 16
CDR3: CASSVAAGGIYNEQFF

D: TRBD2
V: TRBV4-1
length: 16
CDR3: CASSQGGTSGGETQYF

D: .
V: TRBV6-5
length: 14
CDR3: CASSPRGMNTEAFF

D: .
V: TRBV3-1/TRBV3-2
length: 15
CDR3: CASNHIADRTDTQYF

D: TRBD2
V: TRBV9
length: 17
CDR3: CASSVRTSGGYYNEQFF

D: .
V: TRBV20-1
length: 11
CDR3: CSAPTYNEQFF

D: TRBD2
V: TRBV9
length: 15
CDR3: CASSVGTSGTYEQYF

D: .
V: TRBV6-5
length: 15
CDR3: CASRKQGSPSNEQFF

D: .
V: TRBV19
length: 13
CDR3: CASSLSPWAPWRF

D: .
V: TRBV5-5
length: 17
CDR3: CASSFYSPFANTGELFF

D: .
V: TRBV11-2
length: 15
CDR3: CASSLTGDRNQPQHF

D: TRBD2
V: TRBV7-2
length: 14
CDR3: CASKTSAGQETQYF

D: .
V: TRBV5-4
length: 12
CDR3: CASSSAEDEQFF

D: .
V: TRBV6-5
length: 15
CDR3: CASTRQVGSGNTIYF

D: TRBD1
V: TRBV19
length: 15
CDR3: CASSPTGTGPYEQYF

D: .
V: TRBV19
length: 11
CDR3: CASTNSYEQYF

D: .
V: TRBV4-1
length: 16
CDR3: CASSQDPLTRGDSTFF

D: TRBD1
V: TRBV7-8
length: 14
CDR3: CASSLGTEPYEQYF

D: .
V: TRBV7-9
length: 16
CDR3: CASSPAPQGDTGELFF

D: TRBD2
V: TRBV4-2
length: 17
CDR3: CASSQETLAGTPRRKFF

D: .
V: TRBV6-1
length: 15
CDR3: CASSEGVGGGETQYF

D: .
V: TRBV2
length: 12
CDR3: CARWGSYTEAFF

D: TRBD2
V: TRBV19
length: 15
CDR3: CASSILAGMLREQFF

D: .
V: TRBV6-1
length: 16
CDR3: CASSEWGRGSSYEQYF

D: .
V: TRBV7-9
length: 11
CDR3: CASSPGQEAFF

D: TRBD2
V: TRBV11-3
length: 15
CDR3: CASSPTSGDTDTQYF

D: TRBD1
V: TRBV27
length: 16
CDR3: CASAIRGSSVGNTIYF

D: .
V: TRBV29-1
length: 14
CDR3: CSVALGSGDQPQHF

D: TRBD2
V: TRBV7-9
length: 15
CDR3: CASSLEPAGVREQYF

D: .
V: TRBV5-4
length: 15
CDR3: CASSSPGLPHSPLHF

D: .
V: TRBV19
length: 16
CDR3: CASRPPFVGLIYGYTF

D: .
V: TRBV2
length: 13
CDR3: CASSGAINYGYTF

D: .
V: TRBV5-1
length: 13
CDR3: CASSFSLDTEAFF

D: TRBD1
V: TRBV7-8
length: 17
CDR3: CASSPPTGGLYNSPLHF

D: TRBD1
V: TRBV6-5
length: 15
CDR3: CASSYSPLGGETQYF

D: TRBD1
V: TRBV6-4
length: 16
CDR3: CASSSQGAANTGELFF

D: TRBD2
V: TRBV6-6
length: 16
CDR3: CASSGYSGGSTDTQYF

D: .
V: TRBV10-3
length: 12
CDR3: CAISEAGNEQFF

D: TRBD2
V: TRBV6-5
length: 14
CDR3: CASRKPSGSYEQYF

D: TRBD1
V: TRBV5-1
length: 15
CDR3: CASSLTGGVLQPQHF

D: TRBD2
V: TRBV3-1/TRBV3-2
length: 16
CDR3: CASSQAGTSEYGELFF

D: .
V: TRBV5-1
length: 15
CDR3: CASSSSGPMNTEAFF

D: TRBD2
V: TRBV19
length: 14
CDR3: CASSPAGDGYEQYF

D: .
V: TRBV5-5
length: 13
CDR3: CASSLQEGQPQHF

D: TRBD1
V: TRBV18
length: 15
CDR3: CASSSGTGSRETQYF

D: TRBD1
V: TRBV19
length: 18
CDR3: CASSLSGQGSSYNSPLHF

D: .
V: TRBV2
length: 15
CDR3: CASRGQHLAKNIQYF

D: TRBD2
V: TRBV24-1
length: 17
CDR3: CATSAAPGGGAADTQYF

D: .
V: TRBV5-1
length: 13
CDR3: CASSLEGENIQYF

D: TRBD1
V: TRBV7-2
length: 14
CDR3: CASSRQGDNSPLHF